This TCR beta chain was profiled in a study of blood T cell repertoires in COVID-19. Looking at the study overall: From T cells, B-cell-depleted T cells, or PBMCs came the material, which was cDNA or gDNA.

TCRdb keeps only in-frame clones here, not all; method: immunoSEQ multiplex PCR. The repertoire holds approximately 97,000 clones, with roughly 90% as singletons. Per the germline V gene, CDR1 is SGHRS and CDR2 is YFSETQ. This CDR3 region has 15 residues. Trimming pared 0 bases from V and 4 bases from J, leaving 11 bases between. The chain has TRBV5-1 and TRBJ1-3; D remains unclear. The material sequenced was peripheral blood. The sequence was obtained from a woman aged 80 or older with acute or convalescent COVID-19. CDR3 residues: CASSLVSARGNTIYF. In DNA form, the CDR3 reads TGCGCCAGCAGCTTGGTGTCAGCGAGGGGAAACACCATATATTTT.